The 14 T cell receptor beta chains below all came from one sample that was sequenced in a study of cytomegalovirus exposure and HLA in healthy donors. The PCR made use of 60 Vbeta and 13 Jbeta primers. The table came from immunoSEQ multiplex PCR; TCRdb's copy has only in-frame clones and leaves some out. This table holds fewer than 200,000 clones, 81% found once. Sequenced material: PBMCs. The receptors derive from a woman younger than 35 in good health and CMV-seronegative.

V and J are TRBV6-5 and TRBJ2-2; TRBD2 agrees at 9 bases. Germline V lookup: CDR1 MNHEY, CDR2 SVGAGI. The CDR3 runs to 16 residues. V shed 2 bases, J shed 3 bases, and the junction held 4 bases outside the gene matches. The CDR3 nucleotides are TGTGCCAGCAGTTACGGGTCTAGCGGGGACACCGGGGAGCTGTTTTTT. It yields the protein CASSYGSSGDTGELFF.

V gene TRBV5-1 combines with J gene TRBJ2-5; TRBD1 matches 10 bases. The CDR3 contains 15 residues. In germline, CDR1 is SGHRS, CDR2 YFSETQ. V lost 3 bases to trimming and J lost 2 bases; unmatched junction nucleotides: 4. CDR3 bases: TGCGCCAGCAGCTCGGGACAGGGGTCACAAGAGACCCAGTACTTC. As protein: CASSSGQGSQETQYF.

A few counts support this clone. The rearrangement joins TRBV4-2 to TRBJ2-7; 11 nucleotides match TRBD2. Germline V gene sequence: CDR1 LGHNA, CDR2 YNFKEQ. The CDR3 sequence is 18 residues long. After removal of 0 bases from V and 4 bases from J, the junction contained 11 bases not matched to a gene. The CDR3 sequence is CASSQDLTSGSWGYEQYF. The CDR3 nucleotides read TGTGCCAGCAGCCAAGATTTAACTAGCGGGAGCTGGGGGTACGAGCAGTACTTC.

The CDR3 is CASSEGGTGELFF. The CDR3 region has the DNA TGTGCCAGCAGTGAGGGCGGGACCGGGGAGCTGTTTTTT. The chain couples TRBV6-6 to TRBJ2-2, with D perhaps TRBD2 (5 bases). Germline CDR1 MNHNY, CDR2 SVGAGI (reference sequence). This CDR3 spans 13 amino acids. V lost 5 bases and J lost 5, with 9 bases in between.

In the case of this clone: Compared with germline, one end of the junction differs, possibly owing to a read error. The chain carries TRBV7-3 and TRBJ1-2; maybe TRBD1 (6 bases). Germline values: CDR1 SGHTA, CDR2 FQGTGA. The CDR3 length is 13 residues. CDR3 sequence reads: CASSLGQTLDIVF. In DNA, the CDR3 is TGTGCCAGCAGCTTAGGACAGACCCTCGATATCGTCTTC.

This chain links TRBV5-1 with TRBJ2-3, with 7 bases matching TRBD2. V shed 4 bases and J 0 bases; nucleotides not matched to a gene: 8. CDR3 length: 16 amino acids. CDR1 and CDR2 (germline): SGHRS, YFSETQ. The CDR3 DNA reads TGCGCCAGCAGCACCCTAGCGGAACCTAGCACAGATACGCAGTATTTT. Residues: CASSTLAEPSTDTQYF.

The chain carries TRBV4-1 and TRBJ2-7; D uncertain. The germline V gene encodes CDR1 MGHRA and CDR2 YSYEKL. The CDR3 is 14 residues long. Trimming stripped 0 bases from V and 0 bases from J, with 6 bases between. CDR3 sequence reads: CASSQDPSSYEQYF. The CDR3 coding sequence is TGCGCCAGCAGCCAAGACCCCAGCTCCTACGAGCAGTACTTC.

The table lists this clone with a count of one. The chain links TRBV5-8 to TRBJ2-5; 7 nucleotides match TRBD2. The germline gives CDR1 SGHTS, CDR2 YDEGEE. Trimming at V came to 4 bases and at J to 1 base, leaving 7 bases not matched to a gene. The CDR3 loop spans 15 amino acids. The CDR3 sequence: CASSRPRLAQETQYF. CDR3 coding DNA: TGTGCCAGCAGCCGTCCTCGACTAGCCCAAGAGACCCAGTACTTC.

In this sample, this clone turned up a few times. This chain links TRBV6-1 with TRBJ1-2; no firm D call. V was clipped by 0 bases and J by 3 bases, with 11 bases between them. The CDR3 runs to 15 residues. Germline V lookup: CDR1 MNHNS, CDR2 SASEGT. DNA for the CDR3: TGTGCCAGCAGTGAAGCTCAACAGACATACTATGGCTACACCTTC. Translation gives CASSEAQQTYYGYTF.

The chain is built from TRBV29-1 and TRBJ1-4, with D tentatively TRBD1 (6 bases). The CDR3 covers 16 residues. Germline CDR1 and CDR2: SQVTM and ANQGSEA. V was shortened by 0 bases and J by 8 bases, with 19 bases between the two germline ends. The CDR3 DNA sequence: TGCAGCGTTGAAGATGACCGACGGGACATGGGGGAAAAACTGTTTTTT. Amino acids: CSVEDDRRDMGEKLFF.

This chain links TRBV5-4 with TRBJ1-2, with 7 bases identical to TRBD1. The CDR3 spans 15 residues. Germline loops: CDR1 SGHNT, CDR2 YYREEE (reference sequence). V was pared by 0 bases and J by 6 bases, with 8 bases of the junction left unmatched. The CDR3 loop reads CASSLGGGIRDGYTF. The CDR3 DNA follows: TGTGCCAGCAGCTTGGGAGGGGGCATTAGGGATGGCTACACCTTC.

The DNA for the CDR3 is TGTGCCAGCAGCTTAGAGTCCCACCCTACAGGAGTCTATGGCTACACCTTC. Its translation is CASSLESHPTGVYGYTF. V and J are TRBV7-2 and TRBJ1-2; D possibly corresponds to TRBD1 (5 bases). The V gene lost 1 base and the J gene lost 4 bases, with 19 bases spanning the gap. CDR1 and CDR2 from the germline V gene are SGHTA and FQGNSA. The CDR3 spans 17 residues.

The V and J genes are TRBV6-5 and TRBJ2-7; no clear D. CDR3 length equals 14 residues. Trimming cost V 0 bases and J 3 bases, with 9 bases left between them. Germline CDR1 MNHEY, CDR2 SVGAGI. CDR3: CASSYSSPSYEQYF. As DNA, the CDR3 is TGTGCCAGCAGTTACTCGTCTCCGAGCTACGAGCAGTACTTC.

The V call is TRBV12-2, the J call TRBJ1-5; the D call TRBD1 from the table was never checked on the DNA. TRBV12-2 corresponds to a pseudogene. The CDR3 spans 17 residues. The CDR3 region is CASRLVPQGPSNQPQHF. The CDR3 DNA reads TGTGCAAGTCGCTTAGTGCCACAGGGGCCCAGCAATCAGCCCCAGCATTTT.